This is a list of T cell receptor beta chains from one sample in a study of human T cells and chemical hapten exposure. TCRdb independently ran MiXCR on the RACE reads; one entry per CDR3 protein. This sample carries about 54,000 distinct CDR3 sequences, around 9.5% of them seen once, and the ten largest clones take about 1.8%. The starting material was whole blood, obtained in connection with sensitization to the hapten diphenylcyclopropenone (DPC). The receptor set was obtained from a woman aged 45-65 years with alopecia areata. Some clones in this sample may be carry-over from other donors' samples. CDR3s leave out the opening cysteine and the closing phenylalanine or tryptophan. Each record gives: clone size, V gene, CDR3 protein. Size values are once, few and many counts, or a class for expanded clones, and some rows have none.

clone size: many; V gene: TRBV28; CDR3 protein: ASTPGEQETQY
clone size: NA; V gene: TRBV2; CDR3 protein: ASQLGLAGVETQY
clone size: many; V gene: TRBV29-1; CDR3 protein: SVVPPGETQY
clone size: few; V gene: TRBV5-1; CDR3 protein: ASSLAWLDEQF
clone size: NA; V gene: TRBV19; CDR3 protein: ASSAAPSSGGAAKDTQY
clone size: few; V gene: TRBV5-4; CDR3 protein: ASSFSSLGRGALVYEQY
clone size: many; V gene: TRBV7-2; CDR3 protein: ASSLVKRNTGELF
clone size: few; V gene: TRBV5-4; CDR3 protein: ASSSDLSTKNIQY
clone size: NA; V gene: TRBV11-2; CDR3 protein: ASRVGPGELF
clone size: few; V gene: TRBV7-9; CDR3 protein: ASSFRSGTKRSTDTQY
clone size: NA; V gene: TRBV28; CDR3 protein: ASSSSWTAAYSGYT